Listed here is a single T cell receptor beta chain. There is no known antigen for this receptor. No much larger clone is present one base from it, and per-base qualities are unavailable. The CDR3 goes from the cysteine to the phenylalanine over 15 residues. Just CDR3 DNA is preserved here, 45 bases in frame from base 1. CDR1 is given as MNHEY and CDR2 as SMNVEV, both from the germline V gene (reference sequence). V ends up 3 bases short and J 1 base short, with an unmatched junction base count of 4. The data were taken from a study of OX40 agonist ivuxolimab in advanced cancers. In terms of the full investigation: The costimulatory receptor OX40 (CD134) was targeted by ivuxolimab, a fully human IgG2 agonistic monoclonal antibody. Intravenous ivuxolimab was administered to patients every 2 weeks at six dose levels: 0.01, 0.1, 0.3, 1.5, 3 and 10 mg/kg. Among the approximately 54 dose-escalation patients, some 19 had hepatocellular carcinoma, approximately 15 melanoma, 9 renal cell carcinoma and 9 head and neck cancer. In the dose-escalation cohort, approximately 82% of patients were male, and the mean age was roughly 60 years with a range of roughly 23 to 79. Patients were allowed to have had prior anti-PD-1, anti-PD-L1 or anti-CTLA-4 therapy, and roughly 40% of the dose-escalation patients had been treated with checkpoint inhibitors. Partial responses were achieved by three dose-escalation patients, of whom one had hepatocellular carcinoma and two had cutaneous melanoma. Peripheral TCRbeta sequencing was intended to test whether TCR sequence diversity was altered and clonal T-cell expansion was caused by ivuxolimab. The paper reports the monotherapy dose-escalation portion (N = 52 patients) of the phase I ivuxolimab trial.

Patients with a history of autoimmune disease or receiving systemic immunosuppression were excluded from the trial. In every dose cohort, peripheral blood was drawn for TCR sequencing at baseline, cycle 4 day 1, and cycle 7 day 1. Samples were obtained from an open-label, multicenter, first-in-human phase I dose-escalation trial of ivuxolimab. Adults with locally advanced or metastatic head and neck squamous cell, hepatocellular, melanoma or renal cell carcinoma were enrolled in the trial. Before TCR sequencing, CD4+ and CD8+ T cells were separately sorted from peripheral blood. Genomic DNA was isolated from the sorted cells so that the TCRbeta CDR3 region could be sequenced. The immunoSEQ Assay was used to sequence the TCRbeta CDR3 regions. The source is immuneACCESS, and TCRdb retained only in-frame sequences with V and J called. Part of the clones is not carried over; for the studies checked, unresolved V genes explain less than half of this, and the remainder is unexplained. This sample has fewer than 200,000 clones in its table, and under 95% of those were observed once. The top ten constitute about 0.31% of the sample.

On the study overall, not on this receptor specifically: Which antigens the clonally expanded peripheral T cells were specific for was not determined. After ivuxolimab, CD8+ T cells had more expanded clones than CD4+ T cells on average. At doses of 0.1 to 3.0 mg/kg, clonal expansion of both CD4+ and CD8+ blood T cells was observed from baseline to week 6. Partial responders in the 0.1-3.0 mg/kg groups had among the lowest normalized peripheral clonal expansion, especially among CD8+ T cells. Low levels of normalized T-cell clonal expansion were also shown by some nonresponding patients.

The V gene is TRBV27 and the J gene is TRBJ2-3, with 7 middle bases fitting TRBD1. Sequenced material: CD4+ or CD8+ T cells sorted from blood, taken in a trial of the OX40 agonist ivuxolimab. The source of this sequence is an adult with an advanced solid tumor such as melanoma, head and neck, liver or kidney cancer. DNA sequence: TGTGCCAGCAGTTTGACAGGGTTAGGCACAGATACGCAGTATTTT. Translated, this gives CASSLTGLGTDTQYF.